The 7 T cell receptor beta chains in this list originate from one sample, sequenced in a study of shared clonotypes between healthy human individuals. Clones were read by immunoSEQ multiplex PCR, and TCRdb kept only the in-frame ones, dropping some. The sample consists of 2,500,000 or so clones, 85% to 95% of them appearing once. The specimen was naive CD4+ T cells from PBMCs. This sample's subset: CD45RA+ positively selected. The receptors were sampled from a man aged 18 to 30 in good health. Some clones in this sample may be carry-over from other donors' samples.

V is TRBV18 and J is TRBJ2-1; no firm D call. The length of the CDR3 is 16 residues. Germline V gene data show CDR1 as KGHSH and CDR2 as LQKENI. V was pared by 6 bases and J by 5 bases, with 20 bases between. The CDR3 region has the DNA TGTGCCAGCTCGCCGGGCGGCGGCGGACCTGACAATGAGCAGTTCTTC. It specifies CASSPGGGGPDNEQFF.

The chain employs TRBV11-2 and TRBJ2-3; no firm D call. V gave up 5 bases and J gave up 0 bases, with 15 bases separating them. Per germline, CDR1 SGHAT and CDR2 FQNNGV. The CDR3 consists of 16 residues. The CDR3 sequence is CASSPRQAWSTDTQYF. CDR3 DNA sequence: TGTGCCAGCAGCCCCCGGCAAGCGTGGAGCACAGATACGCAGTATTTT.

The chain joins TRBV6-6 to TRBJ1-5, with D unresolved. With 7 bases removed from V and 5 bases from J, the gap between germline ends came to 3 bases. This CDR3 comprises 10 residues. Germline V CDR1 and CDR2: MNHNY, SVGAGI (reference sequence). The CDR3 reads CASNDQPQHF. In DNA, the CDR3 is TGTGCCAGCAACGATCAGCCCCAGCATTTT.

The chain joins TRBV14 to TRBJ1-1; 9 bases align to TRBD1. The CDR3 has 18 amino acids. Trimming at V came to 1 base and at J to 1 base, leaving 10 bases not matched to a gene. Per germline, CDR1 SGHDN and CDR2 FVKESK. In nucleotides, the CDR3 is TGTGCCAGCAGCCAAGTTGGTCTGTGGGGACAGGGGAACACTGAAGCTTTCTTT. Encoded protein: CASSQVGLWGQGNTEAFF. The full variable domain, with the rest looked up from reference TRBV14 and TRBJ1-1, is EAGVTQFPSHSVIEKGQTVTLRCDPISGHDNLYWYRRVMGKEIKFLLHFVKESKQDESGMPNNRFLAERTGGTYSTLKVQPAELEDSGVYFCASSQVGLWGQGNTEAFFGQGTRLTVV.

The CDR3, as DNA: TGCAGCGTTCGGACAGGGACCCCCACAGATACGCAGTATTTT. It specifies CSVRTGTPTDTQYF. The gene calls are TRBV29-1 and TRBJ2-3; 8 bases are shared with TRBD1. The V gene end was trimmed by 5 bases and the J gene end by 2 bases; junction bases not matched to a gene: 6. The CDR3 consists of 14 residues. Per germline, CDR1 SQVTM and CDR2 ANQGSEA.

The DNA for the CDR3 is TGCAGCGTTTTTAGCGGGGGAACCGGGGAGCTGTTTTTT. Translation gives CSVFSGGTGELFF. The chain recombines TRBV29-1 with TRBJ2-2; 9 positions agree with TRBD2. Trimming removed 5 bases from V and 5 bases from J; junction bases left unmatched: 3. Germline CDR1 SQVTM, CDR2 ANQGSEA. The CDR3 loop spans 13 amino acids.

The J gene is TRBJ2-5, the V gene TRBV25-1; 14 positions agree with TRBD2. The CDR3 has 16 amino acids. Germline CDR1 and CDR2: MGHDK and SYGVNS. The J segment lost 5 bases and the V segment lost 4 bases, leaving 6 bases of the junction unmatched. The CDR3 is CASSAGTSGSGETQYF. DNA for the CDR3: TGTGCCAGCAGTGCGGGGACTAGCGGGAGTGGTGAGACCCAGTACTTC.